This TCR beta chain comes out of a study of blood T cell repertoires in COVID-19. About the study: Some COVID-19 samples were acute and others convalescent; all came from the United States, Italy and Spain. PBMCs, B-cell-depleted T cells, or T cells were the source of the cDNA or gDNA that made up the material.

Original data processing: Nucleated cell number was recorded as an estimate derived from reference gene primer amplification. The assay was immunoSEQ multiplex PCR, and TCRdb's table has in-frame clones only and misses some. V and J calls and clone size are those listed in that table; D and trimming were worked out from the DNA. The top ten clones hold about 5.5% of a sample with about 200,000 clones, around 80% of them seen once. The sample comprised peripheral blood. The clonotype originates from a woman aged 70-85 years with acute or convalescent COVID-19.

CDR3 sequence: CASSLAGRGSEQFF. The CDR3 nucleotides read TGTGCCAGCAGTTTAGCGGGGAGGGGTTCTGAGCAGTTCTTC. The chain carries TRBV27 and TRBJ2-1; 7 bases are shared with TRBD2. The length of the CDR3 is 14 residues. Per germline, CDR1 MNHEY and CDR2 SMNVEV (reference sequence). Unmatched junction bases numbered 7, after V lost 2 bases and J lost 9 bases.